This is a list of T cell receptor beta chains from one sample in a study of OX40 agonist ivuxolimab in advanced cancers. Sequencing was performed with immunoSEQ multiplex PCR; in TCRdb, only in-frame clones are kept and a portion is missing. This sample has about 55,000 clones, with roughly 82% found just once. Here the sequenced sample was CD4+ or CD8+ T cells sorted from blood, taken in a trial of the OX40 agonist ivuxolimab. The receptor set was obtained from an adult with an advanced solid tumor such as melanoma, head and neck, liver or kidney cancer. Both conserved end residues are part of each CDR3. The D gene is left open where the match is weak.

J gene: TRBJ2-4
D gene: .
V gene: TRBV7-2
CDR3 protein: CASSPPSGLLKNIQYF

J gene: TRBJ1-1
D gene: .
V gene: TRBV7-9
CDR3 protein: CASSRNLMGNTEAFF

J gene: TRBJ1-2
D gene: TRBD1
V gene: TRBV5-8
CDR3 protein: CASSFLSTTGLANYGYTF

J gene: TRBJ2-1
D gene: .
V gene: TRBV27
CDR3 protein: CASSLSGGTLYNEQFF

J gene: TRBJ2-7
D gene: TRBD1
V gene: TRBV20-1
CDR3 protein: CSAMTGSEQYF

J gene: TRBJ1-1
D gene: .
V gene: TRBV2
CDR3 protein: CASIRGSMNTEAFF

J gene: .
D gene: .
V gene: TRBV6-1
CDR3 protein: CASSDKSRTKTYEQYF

J gene: TRBJ2-3
D gene: TRBD2
V gene: TRBV19
CDR3 protein: CASSKREVDTQYF

J gene: TRBJ1-2
D gene: TRBD1
V gene: TRBV27
CDR3 protein: CASRRRQGLAGYTF

J gene: TRBJ1-3
D gene: .
V gene: TRBV9
CDR3 protein: CASSVEGLPGNTIYF

J gene: TRBJ2-1
D gene: TRBD2
V gene: TRBV2
CDR3 protein: CASSESSGSYNEQFF

J gene: TRBJ2-6
D gene: .
V gene: TRBV28
CDR3 protein: CASSPVGALGANVLTF

J gene: TRBJ2-5
D gene: TRBD2
V gene: TRBV7-9
CDR3 protein: CASSLLAGAQETQYF

J gene: TRBJ1-2
D gene: .
V gene: TRBV6-1
CDR3 protein: CASRPTGLYGYTF

J gene: TRBJ2-2
D gene: TRBD2
V gene: TRBV7-2
CDR3 protein: CASSEGLAENTGELFF

J gene: TRBJ2-1
D gene: .
V gene: TRBV7-7
CDR3 protein: CASSFGGYNEQFF

J gene: TRBJ2-2
D gene: .
V gene: TRBV7-9
CDR3 protein: CASSLWGRGTGELFF

J gene: TRBJ2-1
D gene: .
V gene: TRBV7-8
CDR3 protein: CASSLGAGVYNEQFF

J gene: TRBJ1-2
D gene: .
V gene: TRBV5-6
CDR3 protein: CASSLGDSNYGYTF

J gene: TRBJ2-3
D gene: TRBD1
V gene: TRBV7-8
CDR3 protein: CASSYTGTGVDTQYF

J gene: TRBJ1-5
D gene: .
V gene: TRBV7-2
CDR3 protein: CASSPGQNQPQHF

J gene: TRBJ1-5
D gene: .
V gene: TRBV30
CDR3 protein: CAWGRDSNQPQHF

J gene: TRBJ1-2
D gene: .
V gene: TRBV5-1
CDR3 protein: CASSLDGNYGYTF

J gene: TRBJ2-1
D gene: .
V gene: TRBV10-1
CDR3 protein: CASTSSMPGYNEQFF

J gene: TRBJ2-1
D gene: .
V gene: TRBV5-1
CDR3 protein: CASSGGQLFSYNEQFF

J gene: TRBJ1-4
D gene: .
V gene: TRBV5-4
CDR3 protein: CASSSGGSNEKLFF

J gene: TRBJ2-1
D gene: TRBD2
V gene: TRBV5-1
CDR3 protein: CASSSRTSGGYNEQFF

J gene: TRBJ1-2
D gene: .
V gene: TRBV4-3
CDR3 protein: CASSQDLGGPGRSYYGYTF

J gene: TRBJ2-5
D gene: .
V gene: TRBV5-8
CDR3 protein: CASSFGLGVVQETQYF

J gene: TRBJ1-6
D gene: .
V gene: TRBV7-6
CDR3 protein: CASSYTGKDSPLHF

J gene: TRBJ1-1
D gene: .
V gene: TRBV19
CDR3 protein: CASSIGNRAEAFF

J gene: TRBJ2-7
D gene: .
V gene: TRBV15
CDR3 protein: CASATGGGSYEQYF